The 8 T cell receptor beta chains below were found in one sample sequenced in a study of STAT3 mutations in large granular lymphocyte leukemia. Regarding the study as a whole: In T-cell large granular lymphocyte leukemia, about half of patients showed multiple immunodominant subclonotypes.

Sequencing used immunoSEQ multiplex PCR; TCRdb keeps in-frame clones, though not all of them. The sample includes roughly 1,800 clones, 50% to 60% of them seen just once. Their antigen targets remain unknown. Material: peripheral blood mononuclear cells. The receptors derive from a man in his fifties or sixties with T-cell large granular lymphocyte leukemia. Some clones in this sample may be carry-over from other donors' samples.

This chain connects TRBV6-5 to TRBJ2-7; TRBD2 aligns across 9 bases. Looked up from germline, CDR1 is MNHEY and CDR2 is SVGAGI. The CDR3 has 14 residues. Trimming took 4 bases from V and 7 from J; bases not matched to a gene: 8. The CDR3 DNA follows: TGTGCCAGCAGTTCGTTACAGACTAGCGGTGAGCAGTACTTC. This translates into CASSSLQTSGEQYF.

This clone was detected only a few times. The chain recombines TRBV30 with TRBJ1-2; the D is unclear. Germline values: CDR1 GTSNPN, CDR2 SVGIG (reference sequence). The V end lost 3 bases, the J end lost 2 bases, and 13 bases lay between the germline ends. The CDR3 covers 14 residues. This chain's CDR3 is CAWRTQNINYGYTF. The DNA of the CDR3 is TGTGCCTGGAGGACTCAGAACATAAACTATGGCTACACCTTC.

Only a few counts were recorded for this clone. The chain combines TRBV5-1 with TRBJ2-4; D ambiguous. The V end lost 0 bases, the J end lost 2 bases, and 12 bases lay between the germline ends. Germline CDR1 and CDR2: SGHRS and YFSETQ. This CDR3 comprises 16 residues. CDR3 in amino acids: CASSLDFGAPKNIQYF. CDR3 sequence (DNA): TGCGCCAGCAGCTTGGATTTCGGTGCCCCCAAAAACATTCAGTACTTC.

A single count supports this clone. The chain joins TRBV7-9 to TRBJ1-2; 10 bases are a match to TRBD1. The CDR3 extends over 14 amino acids. CDR1 and CDR2 from the germline V gene are SEHNR and FQNEAQ (reference sequence). Germline trimming cut 1 base from V and 8 bases from J; bases unmatched to any gene: 4. DNA of the CDR3: TGTGCCAGCAGCTTAGGACAGGGGGCTGGAGGCTACACCTTC. It yields the protein CASSLGQGAGGYTF.

J is TRBJ2-7 and V is TRBV30, with D unresolved. CDR1 is GTSNPN and CDR2 is SVGIG in the germline V gene (reference sequence). This CDR3 is 13 amino acids long. Trimming took 2 bases from V and 1 from J, leaving 9 bases between them. CDR3 nucleotide sequence: TGTGCCTGGAGTCTGGAGAATTCCTACGAGCAGTACTTC. Amino acids: CAWSLENSYEQYF.

This clone was seen a handful of times. The chain couples TRBV19 to TRBJ2-3; D is possibly TRBD1 (7 bases). The CDR3 runs to 16 residues. CDR1 is LNHDA and CDR2 is SQIVND in the germline V gene (reference sequence). With 9 bases removed from V and 5 bases from J, the gap between germline ends came to 24 bases. This CDR3 reads CASSVHQRAGGDTQYF. CDR3 DNA sequence: TGTGCCAGCTCCGTTCATCAGCGGGCAGGGGGAGATACGCAGTATTTT.

The chain carries TRBV7-2 and TRBJ2-7; the D gene is possibly TRBD1 (5 bases). V shed 5 bases and J shed 1 base, with 12 bases lying between them. The CDR3 runs to 14 residues. The germline V gene has CDR1 SGHTA and CDR2 FQGNSA. CDR3 in amino acids: CASSRDSVSYEQYF. CDR3 nucleotides: TGTGCCAGCAGCCGAGACAGCGTGTCCTACGAGCAGTACTTC.

This chain joins TRBV5-4 and TRBJ2-7, with TRBD2 matching over 8 bases. In germline, CDR1 is SGHNT, CDR2 YYREEE (reference sequence). The V gene end was trimmed by 2 bases and the J gene end by 3 bases; junction bases not matched to a gene: 1. The CDR3 is 13 amino acids. CDR3 region: CASSFAGGYEQYV. CDR3 DNA: TGTGCCAGCAGCTTTGCGGGAGGCTACGAGCAGTACGTC.